The sequence of this T cell receptor (beta chain) was determined in a study of PD-1 blockade in classical Hodgkin lymphoma. Each and every patient relapsed after autologous stem cell transplantation, and patients got differing brentuximab vedotin exposure. Using immunoSEQ multiplex PCR, the repertoire was profiled, and TCRdb retains in-frame clones only, with some absent. The sample carries 30,000 to 50,000 clones, around 78% recorded once. V was shortened by 0 bases and J by 2 bases, with 11 bases between the two germline ends. The CDR3 sequence is 15 residues long. CDR1 and CDR2 from the germline V gene are MNHEY and SVGAGI.

The source material was peripheral blood mononuclear cells (PBMCs), sampled at baseline. The chain recombines TRBV6-5 with TRBJ2-7; tentative D call: TRBD1 (6 bases). This receptor was taken from a human donor with classical Hodgkin lymphoma. CDR3 sequence (DNA): TGTGCCAGCAGTTACTCTTTGGGACAAGCCTACGAGCAGTACTTC. Its protein product is CASSYSLGQAYEQYF.